The 26 T cell receptor beta chains presented below share a single source sample, sequenced in a study of cytomegalovirus exposure and HLA in healthy donors. The assay was immunoSEQ multiplex PCR, and TCRdb's table has in-frame clones only and misses some. The table shows some 240,000 clones, with around 86% occurring only once. Sequenced: PBMCs. The receptors derive from a woman in her 30s in good health and CMV-seropositive.

The V call is TRBV6-5, the J call TRBJ1-1; D gene uncertain. In germline, CDR1 is MNHEY, CDR2 SVGAGI. The CDR3 is made up of 16 amino acids. Trimming took off 4 bases at V and 1 base at J, with 16 bases between the two ends. As DNA, the CDR3 is TGTGCCAGCAGTTGGGTCTCATACCCAGGGAACACTGAAGCTTTCTTT. Its translation: CASSWVSYPGNTEAFF.

The chain recombines TRBV7-2 with TRBJ2-3; 10 nucleotides align to TRBD2. Germline V gene lookup returns CDR1 SGHTA and CDR2 FQGNSA. V lost 2 bases and J lost 4; bases outside the gene matches: 12. This CDR3 spans 18 amino acids. The CDR3 nucleotides are TGTGCCAGCAGCTTATACCTAGCGGGAGCCCCCGACCCAGATACGCAGTATTTT. Translation: CASSLYLAGAPDPDTQYF. The full variable domain, with the rest looked up from reference TRBV7-2 and TRBJ2-3, is GAGVSQSPSNKVTEKGKDVELRCDPISGHTALYWYRQSLGQGLEFLIYFQGNSAPDKSGLPSDRFSAERTGGSVSTLTIQRTQQEDSAVYLCASSLYLAGAPDPDTQYFGPGTRLTVL.

This rearrangement joins TRBV19 to TRBJ2-2; 8 bases align to TRBD2. Germline trimming cut 5 bases from V and 7 bases from J; bases unmatched to any gene: 6. The length of the CDR3 is 14 residues. Germline V lookup: CDR1 LNHDA, CDR2 SQIVND (reference sequence). CDR3 amino acids: CASSSRLANGELFF. CDR3 sequence (DNA): TGTGCCAGTAGTTCGCGACTAGCGAACGGGGAGCTGTTTTTT. Full variable domain (rest looked up from reference TRBV19 and TRBJ2-2): DGGITQSPKYLFRKEGQNVTLSCEQNLNHDAMYWYRQDPGQGLRLIYYSQIVNDFQKGDIAEGYSVSREKKESFPLTVTSAQKNPTAFYLCASSSRLANGELFFGEGSRLTVL.

This chain joins TRBV7-9 and TRBJ2-5, with 13 bases lining up with TRBD2. V lost 2 bases and J lost 4; bases outside the gene matches: 7. Germline lookup yields CDR1 SEHNR and CDR2 FQNEAQ (reference sequence). The CDR3 sequence is 17 residues long. CDR3 sequence: CASSLHRGLAGAETQYF. The CDR3 bases are TGTGCCAGCAGCTTACACCGCGGACTAGCGGGAGCAGAGACCCAGTACTTC.

The chain couples TRBV9 to TRBJ1-1, with 11 bases aligning to TRBD1. Germline values: CDR1 SGDLS, CDR2 YYNGEE. V lost 0 bases, J lost 4 bases, and 2 bases stayed unmatched. The CDR3 covers 15 residues. The CDR3 here is CASSVGGTGGTEAFF. The CDR3 DNA sequence: TGTGCCAGCAGCGTAGGAGGGACAGGGGGCACTGAAGCTTTCTTT.

The chain carries TRBV30 and TRBJ2-1, with D possibly matching TRBD1 (6 bases). Per germline, CDR1 GTSNPN and CDR2 SVGIG (reference sequence). V was trimmed by 5 bases and J by 9 bases, leaving 23 bases between them. The CDR3 is 15 residues long. DNA of the CDR3: TGTGCCTGGGCCCGGGACAACACAGAGGGGACTGAGCAGTTCTTC. It translates to CAWARDNTEGTEQFF. Full variable domain (rest looked up from reference TRBV30 and TRBJ2-1): SQTIHQWPATLVQPVGSPLSLECTVEGTSNPNLYWYRQAAGRGLQLLFYSVGIGQISSEVPQNLSASRPQDRQFILSSKKLLLSDSGFYLCAWARDNTEGTEQFFGPGTRLTVL.

V gene TRBV9 combines with J gene TRBJ2-7, with TRBD1 matching over 7 bases. With 4 bases clipped from V and 2 bases from J, the junction kept 12 bases outside the gene matches. Germline V gene sequence: CDR1 SGDLS, CDR2 YYNGEE. The CDR3 consists of 16 residues. The CDR3 protein is CASSPSPGQNPYEQYF. The CDR3 nucleotides read TGTGCCAGCAGCCCCAGCCCGGGACAGAATCCCTACGAGCAGTACTTC.

V gene TRBV9 combines with J gene TRBJ2-7; 9 nucleotides align to TRBD1. Germline trimming cut 2 bases from V and 7 bases from J; bases unmatched to any gene: 13. Germline V lookup: CDR1 SGDLS, CDR2 YYNGEE. This CDR3 spans 16 amino acids. The CDR3 DNA follows: TGTGCCAGCAGCGTGGGGACAGGGATTTTGAAAGGTGAGCAGTACTTC. This sequence encodes CASSVGTGILKGEQYF.

Here the CDR3 reads CASSHGTGNRGYTF. As DNA, the CDR3 is TGTGCCAGCAGCCACGGGACAGGGAATCGAGGCTACACCTTC. This chain connects TRBV5-6 to TRBJ1-2, with TRBD1 identical over 9 bases. Germline CDR1 SGHDT, CDR2 YYEEEE. With V trimmed by 4 bases and J by 8 bases, 9 bases remained unmatched. The CDR3 is 14 residues long.

The chain links TRBV6-1 to TRBJ2-7, with 7 bases fitting TRBD2. The CDR3 is made up of 15 amino acids. Germline V CDR1 and CDR2: MNHNS, SASEGT. Germline trimming cut 1 base from V and 4 bases from J; bases unmatched to any gene: 7. For the CDR3, the DNA is TGTGCCAGCAGTGAAGGGGGGAGGGCCCCGTACGAGCAGTACTTC. Amino acid sequence: CASSEGGRAPYEQYF.

This clone was seen just once. The rearrangement links TRBV4-1 to TRBJ1-3; D ambiguous. The length of the CDR3 is 13 residues. Germline values: CDR1 MGHRA, CDR2 YSYEKL. Trimming removed 5 bases at V and 2 bases at J, with 7 bases between. The CDR3 spells CASSNTPGNTIYF. CDR3 bases: TGCGCCAGCAGCAATACTCCTGGAAACACCATATATTTT.

The DNA of the CDR3 is TGCAGTGCAGAAGCCCCGGGTGAGCAGTTCTTC. Amino acid sequence: CSAEAPGEQFF. V gene TRBV20-1 combines with J gene TRBJ2-1; unclear D gene. Germline CDR1 is DFQATT and CDR2 is SNEGSKA (reference sequence). The CDR3 is 11 residues long. V was cut by 6 bases and J by 9 bases, with 12 bases left in between.

This clone was seen a handful of times. The chain recombines TRBV18 with TRBJ2-7; 8 bases are shared with TRBD1. Germline loops: CDR1 KGHSH, CDR2 LQKENI. The CDR3 contains 16 residues. J lost 1 base, V lost 3 bases, and 8 bases had no gene match. The CDR3 loop is CASSPQDRVESYEQYF. The CDR3 nucleotides read TGTGCCAGCTCACCCCAGGACAGGGTAGAGTCCTACGAGCAGTACTTC.

The chain carries TRBV6-5 and TRBJ2-1, with D maybe TRBD2 (6 bases). The CDR3 is 13 residues long. V dropped 3 bases and J dropped 12 bases, with 15 bases sitting between them. Per germline, CDR1 MNHEY and CDR2 SVGAGI. CDR3 protein: CASSYFGDWVQFF. CDR3 nucleotides: TGTGCCAGCAGTTATTTCGGGGACTGGGTGCAGTTCTTC.

This clone was picked up a small number of times. The gene calls are TRBV7-2 and TRBJ1-5; a weak D match, TRBD1 (5 bases). The V end was cut by 5 bases, the J end by 5 bases, with 10 bases between. The CDR3 extends over 13 amino acids. Germline assignment: CDR1 SGHTA and CDR2 FQGNSA. CDR3 in DNA: TGTGCCAGCAGCCCCGACAGATATCAGCCCCAGCATTTT. It yields the protein CASSPDRYQPQHF. The whole variable domain, remainder taken from reference TRBV7-2 and TRBJ1-5, is GAGVSQSPSNKVTEKGKDVELRCDPISGHTALYWYRQSLGQGLEFLIYFQGNSAPDKSGLPSDRFSAERTGGSVSTLTIQRTQQEDSAVYLCASSPDRYQPQHFGDGTRLSIL.

This chain uses TRBV16 with TRBJ2-1; D not resolved. The CDR3 covers 15 residues. V lost 4 bases and J lost 0, with 10 bases in between. Germline V gene data show CDR1 as KGHSY and CDR2 as FQNENV. CDR3 sequence (DNA): TGTGCCAGCAGCCCCCCCCTCCGCTCCTACAATGAGCAGTTCTTC. Amino acids: CASSPPLRSYNEQFF.

The chain couples TRBV10-3 to TRBJ1-1, with D perhaps TRBD1 (5 bases). The CDR3 totals 13 residues. Germline CDR1 ENHRY, CDR2 SYGVKD. V was cut by 5 bases and J by 4 bases, with 11 bases left in between. CDR3 residues: CAISPGLSTEAFF. In DNA, the CDR3 is TGTGCCATCAGTCCAGGGCTTAGCACTGAAGCTTTCTTT.

The genes are TRBV7-3 and TRBJ1-3; 7 nucleotides line up with TRBD1. The CDR3 extends over 16 amino acids. V lost 5 bases to trimming and J lost 2 bases; unmatched junction nucleotides: 9. The germline V gene encodes CDR1 SGHTA and CDR2 FQGTGA. CDR3 DNA: TGTGCCAGCAGCCCTCAGCCAGGGGGAACTGGAAACACCATATATTTT. Translated, it gives CASSPQPGGTGNTIYF.

This chain links TRBV4-1 with TRBJ2-1; TRBD2 agrees at 14 bases. With V trimmed by 1 base and J by 7 bases, 3 bases remained unmatched. The CDR3 runs to 16 residues. Germline V gene lookup returns CDR1 MGHRA and CDR2 YSYEKL. CDR3 in amino acids: CASSQGRLAGGNEQFF. Here the CDR3 DNA reads TGCGCCAGCAGCCAAGGTAGACTAGCGGGAGGGAATGAGCAGTTCTTC.

The rearrangement links TRBV11-2 to TRBJ2-1, with 9 bases matching TRBD2. This CDR3 contains 15 residues. The V gene's germline CDR1 is SGHAT and CDR2 FQNNGV. The J segment lost 7 bases and the V segment lost 0 bases, leaving 4 bases of the junction unmatched. The CDR3 loop is CASSLDRLAGNEQFF. DNA for the CDR3: TGTGCCAGCAGCTTAGACAGGCTAGCGGGGAATGAGCAGTTCTTC. Drawing the rest from reference TRBV11-2 and TRBJ2-1, the complete variable domain is EAGVAQSPRYKIIEKRQSVAFWCNPISGHATLYWYQQILGQGPKLLIQFQNNGVVDDSQLPKDRFSAERLKGVDSTLKIQPAKLEDSAVYLCASSLDRLAGNEQFFGPGTRLTVL.

This chain joins TRBV5-1 and TRBJ2-1; TRBD2 aligns across 10 bases. Germline lookup yields CDR1 SGHRS and CDR2 YFSETQ. The V segment lost 0 bases and the J segment 8 bases; nucleotides outside the gene matches: 8. The CDR3 is 16 amino acids. The CDR3 nucleotides read TGCGCCAGCAGCTTGGCCGGGACTAGCGCTGAGGATGAGCAGTTCTTC. It is translated as CASSLAGTSAEDEQFF. The whole variable domain, remainder taken from reference TRBV5-1 and TRBJ2-1, is KAGVTQTPRYLIKTRGQQVTLSCSPISGHRSVSWYQQTPGQGLQFLFEYFSETQRNKGNFPGRFSGRQFSNSRSEMNVSTLELGDSALYLCASSLAGTSAEDEQFFGPGTRLTVL.

The genes are TRBV13 and TRBJ1-1, with D possibly TRBD1 on 6 matching bases. The V gene lost 3 bases and the J gene lost 5 bases, with 16 bases spanning the gap. Germline V lookup: CDR1 PRHDT, CDR2 FYEKMQ (reference sequence). This CDR3 has 15 amino acids. The CDR3 is CASSFLQGRGTEAFF. The CDR3 bases are TGTGCCAGCAGCTTTTTACAGGGTAGAGGGACTGAAGCTTTCTTT.

This chain uses TRBV10-1 with TRBJ2-7; the D is unclear. The length of the CDR3 is 13 residues. The germline V and J ends were trimmed by 3 bases and 2 bases, with 8 bases remaining between them. Germline V gene lookup returns CDR1 WNHNN and CDR2 SYGVQD (reference sequence). CDR3 in amino acids: CASSDTLTYEQYF. The CDR3 DNA follows: TGCGCCAGCAGTGATACGCTAACCTACGAGCAGTACTTC.

The chain recombines TRBV13 with TRBJ1-4; the D gene is possibly TRBD1 (5 bases). Trimming left V 2 bases short and J 0 bases short, with 19 bases between. The germline V gene has CDR1 PRHDT and CDR2 FYEKMQ (reference sequence). The CDR3 extends over 19 amino acids. The CDR3 nucleotides are TGTGCCAGCAGCTTAAGGATCGATCCCAGGGCGACAACTAATGAAAAACTGTTTTTT. It translates to CASSLRIDPRATTNEKLFF. The full variable domain, rest sourced from reference TRBV13 and TRBJ1-4, is AAGVIQSPRHLIKEKRETATLKCYPIPRHDTVYWYQQGPGQDPQFLISFYEKMQSDKGSIPDRFSAQQFSDYHSELNMSSLELGDSALYFCASSLRIDPRATTNEKLFFGSGTQLSVL.

This chain uses TRBV27 with TRBJ2-7, with D possibly matching TRBD1 (6 bases). The CDR3 extends over 15 amino acids. Germline assignment: CDR1 MNHEY and CDR2 SMNVEV (reference sequence). V lost 7 bases and J 4 bases, leaving 20 bases between the germline ends. DNA of the CDR3: TGTGCCAGCATCAGAGCCCCAGGGGCTCTGTACGAGCAGTACTTC. Amino acids: CASIRAPGALYEQYF.

This chain links TRBV28 with TRBJ1-2; D possibly corresponds to TRBD1 (5 bases). The V end lost 5 bases, the J end lost 5 bases, and 18 bases lay between the germline ends. CDR1 is MDHEN, CDR2 SYDVKM, per germline. This CDR3 is 15 amino acids long. The CDR3 spells CASSEGGGVGYGYTF. DNA for the CDR3: TGTGCCAGCAGTGAGGGAGGAGGGGTTGGGTATGGCTACACCTTC.